Listed here are 3 T cell receptor beta chains from one sample, sequenced in a study of OX40 agonist ivuxolimab in advanced cancers. Sequenced by immunoSEQ multiplex PCR; TCRdb stores in-frame clones only, minus some. The sample lists almost 70,000 clones; approximately 93% were seen once. The specimen comprised CD4+ or CD8+ T cells sorted from blood, sampled in a trial of the OX40 agonist ivuxolimab. The receptors shown here come from an adult with an advanced solid tumor such as melanoma, head and neck, liver or kidney cancer.

The chain has TRBV9 and TRBJ1-1; D possibly corresponds to TRBD1 (5 bases). Germline V lookup: CDR1 SGDLS, CDR2 YYNGEE. The ends were cut back, 0 bases at V and 7 bases at J, with 10 bases in the middle. The CDR3 is made up of 13 amino acids. CDR3 sequence: CASSVDLGGEAFF. The CDR3 DNA reads as TGTGCCAGCAGCGTAGATCTTGGGGGTGAAGCTTTCTTT.

This chain uses TRBV9 with TRBJ2-6, with 7 bases fitting TRBD1. The CDR3 covers 22 residues. V shed 4 bases, J shed 2 bases, and the junction held 24 bases outside the gene matches. Germline V lookup: CDR1 SGDLS, CDR2 YYNGEE. The CDR3 here is CASSFQNSSGTAWWTGANVLTF. The CDR3 region has the DNA TGTGCCAGCAGCTTCCAGAATAGCTCCGGGACAGCCTGGTGGACTGGGGCCAACGTCCTGACTTTC.

This chain uses TRBV5-1 with TRBJ2-3; no firm D call. V was shortened by 3 bases and J by 2 bases, with 19 bases between the two germline ends. Germline CDR1 reads SGHRS; CDR2 reads YFSETQ. The CDR3 loop spans 17 amino acids. CDR3: CASSSGLTLLNTDTQYF. In DNA, the CDR3 is TGCGCCAGCAGCTCGGGCCTAACCCTCCTTAACACAGATACGCAGTATTTT.